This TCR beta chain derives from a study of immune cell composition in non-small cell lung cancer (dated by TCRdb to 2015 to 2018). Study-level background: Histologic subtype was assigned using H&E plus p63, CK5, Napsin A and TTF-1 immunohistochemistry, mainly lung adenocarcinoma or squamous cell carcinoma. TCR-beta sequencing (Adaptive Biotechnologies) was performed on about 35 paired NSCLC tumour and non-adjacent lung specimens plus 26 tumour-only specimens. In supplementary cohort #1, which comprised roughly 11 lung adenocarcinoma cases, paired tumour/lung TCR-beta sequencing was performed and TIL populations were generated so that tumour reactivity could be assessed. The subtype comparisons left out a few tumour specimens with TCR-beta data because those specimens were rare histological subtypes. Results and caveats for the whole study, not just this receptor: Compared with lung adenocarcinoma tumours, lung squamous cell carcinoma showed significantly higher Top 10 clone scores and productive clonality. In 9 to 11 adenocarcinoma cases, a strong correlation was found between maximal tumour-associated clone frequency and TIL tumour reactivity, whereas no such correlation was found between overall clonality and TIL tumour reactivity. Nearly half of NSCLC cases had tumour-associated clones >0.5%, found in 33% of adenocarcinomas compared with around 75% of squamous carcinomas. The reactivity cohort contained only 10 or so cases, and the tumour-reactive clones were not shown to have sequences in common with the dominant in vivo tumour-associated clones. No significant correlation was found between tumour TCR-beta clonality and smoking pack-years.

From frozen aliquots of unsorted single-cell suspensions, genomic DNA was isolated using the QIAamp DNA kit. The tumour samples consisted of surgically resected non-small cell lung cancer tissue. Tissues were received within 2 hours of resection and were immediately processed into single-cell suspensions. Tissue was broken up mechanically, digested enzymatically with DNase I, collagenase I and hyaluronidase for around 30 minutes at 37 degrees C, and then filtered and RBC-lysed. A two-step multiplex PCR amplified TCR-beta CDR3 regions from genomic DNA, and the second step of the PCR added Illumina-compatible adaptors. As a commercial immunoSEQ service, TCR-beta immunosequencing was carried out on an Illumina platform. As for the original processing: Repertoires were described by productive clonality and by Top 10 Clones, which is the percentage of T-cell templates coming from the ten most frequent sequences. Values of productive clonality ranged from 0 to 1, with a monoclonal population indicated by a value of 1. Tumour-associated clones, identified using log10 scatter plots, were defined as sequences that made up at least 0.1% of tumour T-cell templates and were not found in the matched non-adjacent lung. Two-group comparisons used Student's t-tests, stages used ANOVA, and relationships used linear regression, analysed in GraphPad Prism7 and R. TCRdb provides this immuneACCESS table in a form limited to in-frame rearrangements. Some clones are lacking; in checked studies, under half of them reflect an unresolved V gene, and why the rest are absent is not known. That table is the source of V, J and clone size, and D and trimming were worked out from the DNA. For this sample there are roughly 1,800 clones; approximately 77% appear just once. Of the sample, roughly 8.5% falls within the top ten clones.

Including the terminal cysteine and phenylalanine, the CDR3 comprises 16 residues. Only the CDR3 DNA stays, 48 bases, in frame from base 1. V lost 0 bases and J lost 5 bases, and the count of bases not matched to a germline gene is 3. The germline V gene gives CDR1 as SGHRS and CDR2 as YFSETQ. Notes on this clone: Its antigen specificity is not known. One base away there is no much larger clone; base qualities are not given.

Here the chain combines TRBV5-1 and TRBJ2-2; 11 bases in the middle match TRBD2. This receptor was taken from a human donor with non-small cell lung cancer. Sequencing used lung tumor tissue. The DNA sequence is TGCGCCAGCAGCTTGGAACTAGCGGGAGTGACCGGGGAGCTGTTTTTT. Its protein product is CASSLELAGVTGELFF.